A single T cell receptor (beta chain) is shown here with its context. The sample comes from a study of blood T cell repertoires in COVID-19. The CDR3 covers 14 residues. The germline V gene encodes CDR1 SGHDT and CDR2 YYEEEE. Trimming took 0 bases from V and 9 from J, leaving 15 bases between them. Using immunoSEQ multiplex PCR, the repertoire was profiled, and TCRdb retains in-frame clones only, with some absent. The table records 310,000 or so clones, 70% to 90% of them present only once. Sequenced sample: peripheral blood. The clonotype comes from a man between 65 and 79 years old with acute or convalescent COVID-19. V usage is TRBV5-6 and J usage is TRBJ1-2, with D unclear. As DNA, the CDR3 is TGTGCCAGCAGCTTGGCCAATAGCCTGATAAGCTACACCTTC. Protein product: CASSLANSLISYTF.